Listed below are T cell receptor beta chains from one sample, sequenced in a study of somatic mutations in cytotoxic T cells in rheumatoid arthritis. TCRdb keeps only in-frame clones here, not all; method: immunoSEQ multiplex PCR. The data hold 20,000 or so clones, with around 86% observed a single time. Source material: CD8+ T cells sorted from blood. The receptors here all came from a man aged 18-30 years with rheumatoid arthritis. Each CDR3 is given with its conserved first and last residue. The D gene is left open where the match is weak. Size tells how often a clone was seen (once, few, many) or the class of an expanded clone, and some rows leave it out.

v_gene	j_gene	abundance	d_gene	CDR3nt	CDR3aa
TRBV6-1	TRBJ2-5	NA	NA	TGTGCCAGCAGTGAAGCGGTGGGGGGGCCGTACGAGACCCAGTACTTC	CASSEAVGGPYETQYF
TRBV6-5	TRBJ1-6	NA	TRBD1	TGTGCCAGCAGCTACGGACAGGGGAATTCACCCCTCCACTTT	CASSYGQGNSPLHF
TRBV4-1	TRBJ1-1	NA	NA	TGCGCCAGCAGCCAATCCGGACCGGGGGCTGAAGCTTTCTTT	CASSQSGPGAEAFF
TRBV5-6	TRBJ1-1	NA	NA	TGTGCCAGCAGCTTGGCCGGGAGGGACACTGAAGCTTTCTTT	CASSLAGRDTEAFF
TRBV4-1	TRBJ2-7	NA	NA	TGCGCCAGCAGCCAGGGTACTGGCTACGAGCAGTACTTC	CASSQGTGYEQYF
TRBV4-1	TRBJ1-6	NA	NA	TGCGCCAGCAGCCAAGCCCTAGGCCCACCCCTCCACTTT	CASSQALGPPLHF
TRBV27	TRBJ1-4	once	NA	TGTGCCAGCAGTCCCTTGGCGGAAACTAATGAAAAACTGTTTTTT	CASSPLAETNEKLFF
TRBV27	TRBJ2-1	NA	NA	TGTGCCAGCAGCCTTAGCCAAAACAGGGGAGGAAATGAGCAGTTCTTC	CASSLSQNRGGNEQFF
TRBV7-9	TRBJ1-2	NA	TRBD1	TGTGCCAGCAGCTTAGTATCGACAGGGATAGGCTACACCTTC	CASSLVSTGIGYTF
TRBV6-1	TRBJ2-5	few	NA	TGTGCCAGCAGTAGGGTGCATGAGACCCAGTACTTC	CASSRVHETQYF